The rows below give T cell receptor beta chains drawn from one sample of a study of cytomegalovirus exposure and HLA in healthy donors. TCRdb's copy holds only in-frame clones and misses some; the assay was immunoSEQ multiplex PCR. This sample yields around 180,000 clones, of which roughly 87% are seen a single time; more than 0.2% belongs to the top ten. What was sequenced was PBMCs. All receptors come from a girl under three years old in good health and CMV-seronegative. The CDR3 runs from the conserved cysteine through the conserved F or W. Fields, in order: V gene, J gene, CDR3 length, CDR3 protein.

V: TRBV7-7; J: TRBJ2-1; length: 15; CDR3: CASSAGTSGYNEQFF
V: TRBV5-1; J: TRBJ1-5; length: 17; CDR3: CASSSSSQGPSNQPQHF
V: TRBV7-9; J: TRBJ2-7; length: 13; CDR3: CSSSSSAAYEQYF
V: TRBV19; J: TRBJ2-1; length: 15; CDR3: CASSSIAGTYNEQFF
V: TRBV9; J: TRBJ2-2; length: 17; CDR3: CASSPRGAGVNTGELFF
V: TRBV5-4; J: TRBJ2-3; length: 17; CDR3: CASSYPATGGFGDTQYF
V: TRBV7-6; J: TRBJ2-7; length: 13; CDR3: CASSLEFPSEQYF
V: TRBV9; J: TRBJ1-3; length: 12; CDR3: CASSVGDTASHF
V: TRBV7-6; J: TRBJ2-5; length: 15; CDR3: CASSTRGLEKETQYF
V: TRBV4-1; J: TRBJ2-7; length: 14; CDR3: CASSQPGQGYEQYF
V: TRBV5-1; J: TRBJ2-3; length: 14; CDR3: CASKTGTRSDTQYF
V: TRBV29-1; J: TRBJ1-2; length: 13; CDR3: CSATTGGEDGYTF
V: TRBV30; J: TRBJ1-3; length: 14; CDR3: CAWSVLPSGNTIYF
V: TRBV2; J: TRBJ2-3; length: 14; CDR3: CASRGGLATDTQYF
V: TRBV7-6; J: TRBJ2-7; length: 17; CDR3: CASSPAVGTSGSYEQYF
V: TRBV2; J: TRBJ1-1; length: 12; CDR3: CASSEQTGGAFF
V: TRBV6-1; J: TRBJ1-2; length: 14; CDR3: CASSEASGRHGYTF
V: TRBV5-6; J: TRBJ2-5; length: 12; CDR3: CASSLVSSPQYF
V: TRBV15; J: TRBJ1-5; length: 14; CDR3: CATSSEGLNQPQHF
V: TRBV11-2; J: TRBJ1-3; length: 13; CDR3: CASSSGAGNTIYF
V: TRBV4-2; J: TRBJ2-2; length: 15; CDR3: CASSQVWRATEELFF
V: TRBV13; J: TRBJ1-1; length: 16; CDR3: CASSLGRVGMNTEAFF
V: TRBV25-1; J: TRBJ2-6; length: 14; CDR3: CASSPGDGANVLTF
V: TRBV10-2; J: TRBJ2-1; length: 14; CDR3: CASSFGNYNNEQFF
V: TRBV19; J: TRBJ1-1; length: 16; CDR3: CASTPELQGLNTEAFF
V: TRBV27; J: TRBJ2-1; length: 14; CDR3: CASSLLQGHNEQFF
V: TRBV2; J: TRBJ2-3; length: 13; CDR3: CATPTPRGDTQYF
V: TRBV2; J: TRBJ2-7; length: 14; CDR3: CASSEGASGYEQYF
V: TRBV6-5; J: TRBJ2-5; length: 11; CDR3: CASRGGETQYF
V: TRBV10-3; J: TRBJ1-3; length: 14; CDR3: CAISALGVGNTIYF
V: TRBV10-1; J: TRBJ2-4; length: 18; CDR3: CASIYADSRFLAKNIQYF
V: TRBV6-5; J: TRBJ1-2; length: 16; CDR3: CASSYSYTGSNYGYTF
V: TRBV6-1; J: TRBJ2-5; length: 15; CDR3: CASSAGGVPQETQYF
V: TRBV25-1; J: .; length: 18; CDR3: CASSESHVRETGGHEQYF
V: TRBV4-2; J: TRBJ2-2; length: 16; CDR3: CASSPSSGTFPGELFF
V: TRBV18; J: TRBJ1-2; length: 14; CDR3: CASSPGRENYGYTF
V: TRBV23-1; J: TRBJ1-2; length: 15; CDR3: CASSQSPGDAYGYTF
V: TRBV6-6; J: TRBJ1-5; length: 16; CDR3: CASSYRENPGDQPQHF
V: TRBV5-1; J: TRBJ2-2; length: 16; CDR3: CASSLFFTGGAGELFF
V: TRBV27; J: TRBJ2-1; length: 14; CDR3: CASSLGTIYNEQFF
V: TRBV9; J: TRBJ2-1; length: 16; CDR3: CASSVDGEGAYNEQFF
V: TRBV7-9; J: TRBJ2-1; length: 16; CDR3: CASSLSGGSAYNEQFF
V: TRBV5-1; J: TRBJ1-2; length: 17; CDR3: CASSFWTGRSMRDGYTF
V: TRBV29-1; J: TRBJ2-2; length: 13; CDR3: CSALRVVTGELFF
V: TRBV9; J: TRBJ2-5; length: 13; CDR3: CASSVGQKETQYF
V: TRBV10-2; J: TRBJ1-4; length: 15; CDR3: CASSVQGPMGEKLFF
V: TRBV2; J: TRBJ2-3; length: 15; CDR3: CASERGSPGTDTQYF